These 31 T cell receptor beta chains were all obtained from the same sample, sequenced in a study of blood T cell repertoires in COVID-19. The method was immunoSEQ multiplex PCR; TCRdb's version includes in-frame clones alone and lacks a portion of them. The sample carries 50,000 to 75,000 clones, over 85% recorded once. The sample comprised peripheral blood. The receptors originated from a man in his 70s with active COVID-19.

The V and J genes are TRBV5-1 and TRBJ2-2; D is uncertain. Germline CDR1 and CDR2: SGHRS and YFSETQ. The CDR3 runs to 14 residues. The V gene lost 0 bases and the J gene lost 3 bases, with 6 bases spanning the gap. The CDR3 DNA reads as TGCGCCAGCAGCTTGGTAGCCGACACCGGGGAGCTGTTTTTT. Residues: CASSLVADTGELFF.

The V and J genes are TRBV3-1 (or the pseudogene TRBV3-2) and TRBJ1-6, with 8 nucleotides matching TRBD1. Germline CDR1 and CDR2: LGHDT and YNNKEL (reference sequence). V dropped 2 bases and J dropped 14; count of bases not matched to a gene: 5. The CDR3 loop spans 13 amino acids. CDR3 region: CASSQTGGLALHF. The CDR3 coding sequence is TGTGCCAGCAGCCAAACAGGGGGTTTGGCCCTCCACTTT.

The chain has TRBV2 and TRBJ2-1; 7 nucleotides match TRBD2. The CDR3 consists of 14 residues. Trimming cost V 7 bases and J 0 bases; bases outside gene matches: 3. Germline V gene lookup returns CDR1 SNHLY and CDR2 FYNNEI. The CDR3 loop is CASKAGSSYNEQFF. Here the CDR3 DNA reads TGTGCCAGCAAAGCGGGGAGCTCCTACAATGAGCAGTTCTTC.

This sequence joins TRBV14 and TRBJ2-1; 9 positions match TRBD2. Germline V CDR1 and CDR2: SGHDN, FVKESK. The V segment lost 4 bases and the J segment 9 bases; nucleotides outside the gene matches: 4. The CDR3 is made up of 13 amino acids. As DNA, the CDR3 is TGTGCCAGCAGCCTAAATAGCGGGGGTGAGCAGTTCTTC. This sequence encodes CASSLNSGGEQFF.

The chain is built from TRBV29-1 and TRBJ2-2; tentative D call: TRBD1 (5 bases). The V and J ends lost 5 bases and 7 bases respectively, with 11 bases between them. Germline V CDR1 and CDR2: SQVTM, ANQGSEA. The CDR3 runs to 12 residues. CDR3 DNA: TGCAGCGTTTCCCAGGGTGTCGGGGAGCTGTTTTTT. Translation: CSVSQGVGELFF.

The table lists this clone with a count of one. The chain is built from TRBV11-2 and TRBJ2-5; 7 bases are shared with TRBD1. The CDR3 totals 14 residues. Per germline, CDR1 SGHAT and CDR2 FQNNGV. V gave up 1 base and J gave up 5 bases; unmatched junction bases: 4. CDR3 in DNA: TGTGCCAGCAGCTTAGCTTCCAGGGGGGAGACCCAGTACTTC. This encodes CASSLASRGETQYF.

V gene TRBV19 combines with J gene TRBJ1-1, with D uncertain. V lost 1 base and J 1 base, leaving 7 bases between the germline ends. CDR1 and CDR2 (germline): LNHDA, SQIVND (reference sequence). CDR3 length: 14 amino acids. The CDR3 DNA is TGTGCCAGTAGTATAGTCGGAGAGAACACTGAAGCTTTCTTT. This encodes CASSIVGENTEAFF.

The chain employs TRBV19 and TRBJ2-6, with D uncertain. There are 17 residues in the CDR3. Trimming shortened V by 7 bases and J by 0 bases, and 16 bases separated the two germline ends. Germline V gene sequence: CDR1 LNHDA, CDR2 SQIVND (reference sequence). This chain's CDR3 is CASTPRPTLSGANVLTF. As DNA, the CDR3 is TGTGCCAGTACCCCTAGGCCGACGCTCTCTGGGGCCAACGTCCTGACTTTC.

V gene TRBV3-1 (or the pseudogene TRBV3-2) combines with J gene TRBJ1-5, with TRBD1 matching 7 bases. The CDR3 is 17 amino acids. Unmatched junction bases numbered 13, after V lost 1 base and J lost 7 bases. The germline V gene encodes CDR1 LGHDT and CDR2 YNNKEL (reference sequence). CDR3: CASSQGFSGTAEQPQHF. CDR3 coding DNA: TGTGCCAGCAGCCAAGGGTTTTCCGGGACAGCAGAACAGCCCCAGCATTTT.

The chain recombines TRBV4-1 with TRBJ1-1; no definite D call. Germline V CDR1 and CDR2: MGHRA, YSYEKL. The CDR3 totals 13 residues. With 7 bases removed from V and 0 bases from J, the gap between germline ends came to 9 bases. DNA for the CDR3: TGCGCCAGCACGCCAGACATGAACACTGAAGCTTTCTTT. It codes for CASTPDMNTEAFF.

The chain has TRBV6-2 or TRBV6-3 and TRBJ2-1, with 8 bases lining up with TRBD2. The CDR3 consists of 15 residues. The V gene's germline CDR1 is MNHEY and CDR2 SVGEGT. The ends lost 4 bases at V and 2 bases at J; junction bases unmatched: 4. CDR3 in DNA: TGTGCCAGCAGTTTCCGGGGGGGGACCTACAATGAGCAGTTCTTC. It specifies CASSFRGGTYNEQFF.

The V call is TRBV7-9, the J call TRBJ2-2; perhaps TRBD2 as D (5 bases). The CDR3 is 13 residues long. Looked up from germline, CDR1 is SEHNR and CDR2 is FQNEAQ (reference sequence). V gave up 5 bases and J gave up 4 bases, with 8 bases separating them. This chain's CDR3 is CASSPRGTGELFF. DNA of the CDR3: TGTGCCAGCAGCCCCCGGGGCACCGGGGAGCTGTTTTTT.

This chain connects TRBV29-1 to TRBJ2-5; D may be TRBD1 (6 bases). The V and J ends lost 6 bases and 1 base respectively, with 12 bases between them. CDR1 is SQVTM, CDR2 ANQGSEA, per germline. The CDR3 totals 13 residues. The CDR3 DNA reads TGCAGCGTACTCAGGACAGCCCAAGAGACCCAGTACTTC. It translates to CSVLRTAQETQYF. The full variable domain, in which reference TRBV29-1 and TRBJ2-5 provide the parts outside the CDR3, is SAVISQKPSRDICQRGTSLTIQCQVDSQVTMMFWYRQQPGQSLTLIATANQGSEATYESGFVIDKFPISRPNLTFSTLTVSNMSPEDSSIYLCSVLRTAQETQYFGPGTRLLVL.

This clone was seen just once. The chain links TRBV11-2 to TRBJ1-4; 11 bases agree with TRBD1. Per the germline V gene, CDR1 is SGHAT and CDR2 is FQNNGV. This CDR3 has 15 amino acids. J was trimmed by 7 bases and V by 0 bases; bases with no gene match: 1. CDR3 loop: CASSLEGQGGEKLFF. The CDR3 nucleotides are TGTGCCAGCAGCTTAGAGGGACAGGGGGGTGAAAAACTGTTTTTT.

The chain couples TRBV7-9 to TRBJ1-1, with 7 bases aligning to TRBD1. The germline V gene has CDR1 SEHNR and CDR2 FQNEAQ (reference sequence). The CDR3 is 17 amino acids. V dropped 4 bases and J dropped 0; count of bases not matched to a gene: 11. This chain's CDR3 is CASSSLLQGLMNTEAFF. CDR3 DNA: TGTGCCAGCAGCTCATTACTACAGGGGTTAATGAACACTGAAGCTTTCTTT.

The V gene is TRBV5-4, the J gene TRBJ2-5, with a tentative D call TRBD1 (6 bases). CDR3 length: 14 amino acids. V lost 2 bases to trimming and J lost 0 bases, with 8 bases between them. CDR1 is SGHNT, CDR2 YYREEE, per germline (reference sequence). The CDR3, as DNA: TGTGCCAGCAGCTTCGGACAGTACCAAGAGACCCAGTACTTC. Amino acids: CASSFGQYQETQYF.

This chain connects TRBV10-3 to TRBJ1-2, with 10 bases identical to TRBD1. The CDR3 totals 16 residues. CDR1 and CDR2 from the germline V gene are ENHRY and SYGVKD. V lost 6 bases to trimming and J lost 4 bases; unmatched junction nucleotides: 11. For the CDR3, the DNA is TGTGCCATCAGCCGTCGGACAGGGGGAGAACGCTATGGCTACACCTTC. This encodes CAISRRTGGERYGYTF.

This chain connects TRBV6-5 to TRBJ2-7; 8 positions agree with TRBD1. V was pared by 0 bases and J by 0 bases, with 1 base of the junction left unmatched. Germline CDR1 and CDR2: MNHEY and SVGAGI. This CDR3 is 15 amino acids long. CDR3 in DNA: TGTGCCAGCAGTTACTCGGGGACAGGCTCCTACGAGCAGTACTTC. Protein: CASSYSGTGSYEQYF.

The genes are TRBV18 and TRBJ2-1; the D gene is possibly TRBD2 (6 bases). Trimming took 3 bases from V and 3 from J, leaving 18 bases between them. In germline, CDR1 is KGHSH, CDR2 LQKENI. The CDR3 runs 17 residues. CDR3 nucleotides: TGTGCCAGCTCACCCCCCGGAGGGAGCGGATACTACAATGAGCAGTTCTTC. Translation gives CASSPPGGSGYYNEQFF.

CDR3 sequence (DNA): TGTGCCAGCAGCGTAAGCTCCGGGACAGGTTGGACCCAGTACTTC. It translates to CASSVSSGTGWTQYF. This chain connects TRBV5-6 to TRBJ2-5; 8 positions match TRBD1. CDR1 is SGHDT and CDR2 is YYEEEE in the germline V gene. This CDR3 comprises 15 residues. After removal of 4 bases from V and 7 bases from J, the junction contained 12 bases not matched to a gene.

The genes are TRBV4-2 and TRBJ1-2, with D possibly being TRBD1 (5 bases). The V end was cut by 3 bases, the J end by 4 bases, with 18 bases between. CDR3 length: 16 amino acids. Germline CDR1 LGHNA, CDR2 YNFKEQ. CDR3 bases: TGTGCCAGCAGCCAGGATGACAGCTGGGCGGCCTATGGCTACACCTTC. Protein sequence: CASSQDDSWAAYGYTF.

The rearrangement links TRBV18 to TRBJ2-2; unclear D gene. CDR1 KGHSH and CDR2 LQKENI come from the germline V gene. This CDR3 contains 16 residues. Trimming took 4 bases from V and 0 from J, leaving 12 bases between them. Written as DNA, the CDR3 is TGTGCCAGCTCACTGACATCTAAGCCGAACACCGGGGAGCTGTTTTTT. Its translation: CASSLTSKPNTGELFF.

The chain couples TRBV5-1 to TRBJ2-1; TRBD1 matches 10 bases. This CDR3 spans 15 amino acids. Germline assignment: CDR1 SGHRS and CDR2 YFSETQ. The V and J ends lost 4 bases and 4 bases, in that order; junction bases with no gene match: 5. CDR3 region: CASSERDRGYNEQFF. CDR3 sequence (DNA): TGCGCCAGCAGCGAAAGGGACAGGGGATACAATGAGCAGTTCTTC. Full variable domain (remainder filled in from reference TRBV5-1 and TRBJ2-1): KAGVTQTPRYLIKTRGQQVTLSCSPISGHRSVSWYQQTPGQGLQFLFEYFSETQRNKGNFPGRFSGRQFSNSRSEMNVSTLELGDSALYLCASSERDRGYNEQFFGPGTRLTVL.

The chain employs TRBV24-1 and TRBJ1-1; a possible D gene is TRBD1 (5 bases). The CDR3 covers 14 residues. Trimming shortened V by 6 bases and J by 0 bases, and 10 bases separated the two germline ends. Germline CDR1 KGHDR, CDR2 SFDVKD. CDR3 sequence (DNA): TGTGCCACCAGTCGAGGAGGGGTGAACACTGAAGCTTTCTTT. Its protein product is CATSRGGVNTEAFF.

This clone has a single count. V is TRBV6-5 and J is TRBJ2-2; 8 bases agree with TRBD2. This CDR3 region has 13 residues. V was pared by 8 bases and J by 7 bases, with 6 bases of the junction left unmatched. Germline lookup yields CDR1 MNHEY and CDR2 SVGAGI. DNA of the CDR3: TGTGCCAGCGACCACGGGGGGGTCGGGGAGCTGTTTTTT. This gives the protein CASDHGGVGELFF.

V usage is TRBV29-1 and J usage is TRBJ1-1, with 9 bases aligning to TRBD1. Trimming cost V 4 bases and J 5 bases; bases outside gene matches: 5. Germline-derived CDR1 and CDR2 are SQVTM and ANQGSEA. The CDR3 runs to 13 residues. The CDR3 reads CSVGGTGMTEAFF. The CDR3 DNA reads TGCAGCGTTGGCGGGACAGGGATGACTGAAGCTTTCTTT.

This sequence joins TRBV6-5 and TRBJ2-5, with 10 bases lining up with TRBD2. In germline, CDR1 is MNHEY, CDR2 SVGAGI. This CDR3 region has 15 residues. The ends lost 7 bases at V and 1 base at J; junction bases unmatched: 6. The CDR3: CASTILAGPQETQYF. In DNA form, the CDR3 reads TGTGCCAGCACCATACTAGCGGGGCCCCAAGAGACCCAGTACTTC.

The V and J genes are TRBV19 and TRBJ2-3; 10 bases map to TRBD1. The CDR3 has 17 amino acids. CDR1 is LNHDA and CDR2 is SQIVND in the germline V gene (reference sequence). J was trimmed by 2 bases and V by 4 bases; bases with no gene match: 9. The CDR3 region is CASSNPGTGDLTDTQYF. The DNA for the CDR3 is TGTGCCAGTAGTAATCCCGGGACAGGGGACCTCACAGATACGCAGTATTTT.

The CDR3 here is CASSTGTGKQPQHF. Written as DNA, the CDR3 is TGTGCCAGCAGTACCGGGACAGGGAAGCAGCCCCAGCATTTT. The chain combines TRBV6-5 with TRBJ1-5, with 9 bases aligning to TRBD1. Germline CDR1 MNHEY, CDR2 SVGAGI. The CDR3 is 14 residues long. V lost 5 bases, J lost 7 bases, and 6 bases stayed unmatched.

CDR3 protein: CASNLGQVLQYV. CDR3 nucleotides: TGCGCCAGCAATCTAGGACAGGTTTTGCAGTACGTC. This rearrangement joins TRBV23-1 to TRBJ2-7; 7 bases fit TRBD1. TRBV23-1 is identified as an open reading frame with a role that is uncertain. This CDR3 contains 12 residues. The J segment lost 9 bases and the V segment lost 7 bases, leaving 9 bases of the junction unmatched.

This clone has just one count. This rearrangement joins TRBV2 to TRBJ2-1, with 7 bases identical to TRBD1. Germline V gene sequence: CDR1 SNHLY, CDR2 FYNNEI. V was pared by 7 bases and J by 0 bases, with 6 bases of the junction left unmatched. The CDR3 sequence is 15 residues long. The CDR3, as DNA: TGTGCCAGCACCGAAACAGGGGTCTCCTACAATGAGCAGTTCTTC. Residues: CASTETGVSYNEQFF.